The text below deals with one T cell receptor (beta chain). This specimen comes from a study of blood T cell repertoires in COVID-19. The protocol was immunoSEQ multiplex PCR, while the TCRdb copy is restricted to in-frame clones and leaves out a portion. The top ten hold less than 4.5% of the sample, which has 80,000 to 100,000 clones, approximately 84% seen once. Sequences were obtained from peripheral blood. This sequence was found in a man in his sixties with acute or convalescent COVID-19.

The CDR3 region is CASSGTGLVTQYF. The CDR3 nucleotides are TGTGCCAGCAGCGGGACAGGCCTCGTTACGCAGTATTTT. The chain combines TRBV27 with TRBJ2-3, with 8 bases that match TRBD1. Germline V CDR1 and CDR2: MNHEY, SMNVEV (reference sequence). This CDR3 comprises 13 residues. The ends lost 6 bases at V and 8 bases at J; junction bases unmatched: 7.